This T cell receptor beta chain appears in the sequencing data of a study of shared clonotypes between healthy human individuals. Background on the study: Three plates were used per donor for CD4 naive, three for CD4 memory, two for CD8 naive and one for CD8 memory.

From germline, CDR1 is SGHDT and CDR2 YYEEEE. Trimming shortened V by 6 bases and J by 4 bases, and 13 bases separated the two germline ends. There are 14 residues in the CDR3. Study-level results: Clonotypes which were not shared had lower generation probabilities than clonotypes that all four donors shared. With a handful of donors compared, roughly 5% of naive CD4 clonotypes were shared.

Naive CD8 cells were CD45RO-negative, positively selected for CCR7, excluding terminally differentiated effector memory CD45RA+ cells. Details on this clone: The antigen is unknown.

In the study's own analysis: ImmunoSEQ gave junction-only sequences without quality scores, so filtering differed. Generated by immunoSEQ multiplex PCR, the TCRdb table keeps only in-frame clones and is missing some. V, J and clone size derive from that table, while D and trimming were established from the DNA sequence. The data contain about 2 million clones, roughly 95% of them singletons. The sequenced sample consisted of naive CD8+ T cells sorted from blood. The sequence was collected from a young man in good health. The V and J genes are TRBV5-6 and TRBJ2-2; possibly TRBD1 for D (6 bases). The CDR3 protein is CASTSGVGTGELFF. For the CDR3, the DNA is TGTGCCAGCACCTCAGGGGTCGGCACCGGGGAGCTGTTTTTT.